The 26 T cell receptor beta chains below were found in one sample sequenced in a study of human T cells and chemical hapten exposure. As to time point: pre-sensitization, week 0. Noted treatment: therapeutic diphenylcyclopropenone sensitization with weekly scalp DPC. Each CDR3 protein gets one entry after TCRdb re-called the RACE reads with MiXCR. The table has about 61,000 distinct CDR3 sequences, 6.5% to 8.5% seen once. This specimen consisted of whole blood, obtained in connection with sensitization to the hapten diphenylcyclopropenone (DPC). These receptors all stem from a woman aged 25-40 years with alopecia areata. Some clones in this sample may be carry-over from other donors' samples.

This clonotype was counted many times. The chain has TRBV3-1 and TRBJ1-1; D call uncertain. This CDR3 contains 14 residues. The V gene lost 1 base and the J gene lost 5 bases, with 11 bases spanning the gap. Germline loops: CDR1 LGHDT, CDR2 YNNKEL (reference sequence). The CDR3, as DNA: TGTGCCAGCAGCCAAGCCGCCGTCCAAACTGAAGCTTTCTTT. Its translation is CASSQAAVQTEAFF.

This clonotype was observed at least ten times. The rearrangement joins TRBV12-3 or TRBV12-4 to TRBJ2-1; TRBD2 might be the D (5 bases). The CDR3 consists of 12 residues. Trimming shortened V by 4 bases and J by 8 bases, and 9 bases separated the two germline ends. The CDR3 region is CASSYAGHEQFF. CDR3 bases: TGTGCCAGCAGTTACGCGGGCCATGAGCAGTTCTTC.

This clonotype appeared many times. The V call is TRBV14, the J call TRBJ1-6, with a tentative D call TRBD1 (5 bases). Trimming took 5 bases from V and 7 from J, leaving 12 bases between them. From germline, CDR1 is SGHDN and CDR2 FVKESK. The CDR3 is made up of 14 amino acids. The DNA for the CDR3 is TGTGCCAGCAGCTCGCAGGGCAGCAATTCACCCCTCCACTTT. Translation gives CASSSQGSNSPLHF.

This clonotype was detected ten times or more. The gene calls are TRBV20-1 and TRBJ1-1; possibly TRBD1 for D (5 bases). The length of the CDR3 is 14 residues. Trimming left V 4 bases short and J 4 bases short, with 16 bases between. Germline CDR1 and CDR2: DFQATT and SNEGSKA (reference sequence). CDR3 in DNA: TGCAGTGCTAACTGGCAGGGTGAGAGCACTGAAGCTTTCTTT. Its protein product is CSANWQGESTEAFF.

In this sample, this clonotype turned up many times. The chain is built from TRBV6-1 and TRBJ2-7; the match to TRBD1 covers 7 bases. V lost 5 bases to trimming and J lost 3 bases; unmatched junction nucleotides: 4. The germline V gene encodes CDR1 MNHNS and CDR2 SASEGT. The CDR3 spans 13 residues. In DNA form, the CDR3 reads TGTGCCAGCAGTTCGACAGGGATCTACGAGCAGTACTTC. This translates into CASSSTGIYEQYF.

This clonotype was seen ten or more times. The V and J genes are TRBV6-5 and TRBJ1-6; D call uncertain. Germline V gene data show CDR1 as MNHEY and CDR2 as SVGAGI. V shed 3 bases and J shed 5 bases, with 8 bases lying between them. The CDR3 runs 14 residues. CDR3 loop: CASSYLPHNSPLHF. CDR3 DNA sequence: TGTGCCAGCAGTTATCTCCCACATAATTCACCCCTCCACTTT.

This clonotype has ten or more counts. The chain employs TRBV5-1 and TRBJ1-1; TRBD1 agrees at 7 bases. Germline values: CDR1 SGHRS, CDR2 YFSETQ. Trimming cost V 2 bases and J 6 bases; bases outside gene matches: 4. This CDR3 has 13 amino acids. In nucleotides, the CDR3 is TGCGCCAGCAGCTTTGCAGGGGGGGCTGAAGCTTTCTTT. This codes for CASSFAGGAEAFF.

This clonotype was seen ten or more times. The chain carries TRBV6-2 or TRBV6-3 and TRBJ1-2; D unclear. Per germline, CDR1 MNHEY and CDR2 SVGEGT. The V and J ends lost 2 bases and 8 bases respectively, with 9 bases between them. The CDR3 extends over 12 amino acids. The DNA of the CDR3 is TGTGCCAGCAGTTACGTCGGGGTCGGCTACACCTTC. Translation gives CASSYVGVGYTF.

This clonotype has ten or more counts. The V call is TRBV5-1, the J call TRBJ1-2, with a tentative D call TRBD1 (5 bases). Trimming removed 3 bases from V and 8 bases from J, with 8 bases in between. The CDR3 runs 11 residues. Germline CDR1 is SGHRS and CDR2 is YFSETQ. CDR3 bases: TGCGCCAGCAGCTGGGGGGGAGGCTACACCTTC. Its protein is CASSWGGGYTF. Using reference TRBV5-1 and TRBJ1-2 for the parts outside the CDR3, the full variable domain is KAGVTQTPRYLIKTRGQQVTLSCSPISGHRSVSWYQQTPGQGLQFLFEYFSETQRNKGNFPGRFSGRQFSNSRSEMNVSTLELGDSALYLCASSWGGGYTFGSGTRLTVV.

The sample holds many counts of this clonotype. The genes are TRBV29-1 and TRBJ1-1; D unresolved. Looked up from germline, CDR1 is SQVTM and CDR2 is ANQGSEA. The CDR3 covers 13 residues. The V end was cut by 4 bases, the J end by 5 bases, with 14 bases between. The chain's CDR3 is CSVGEGRGTEAFF. For the CDR3, the DNA is TGCAGCGTTGGGGAGGGTAGAGGGACTGAAGCTTTCTTT. Full variable domain (remainder filled in from reference TRBV29-1 and TRBJ1-1): SAVISQKPSRDICQRGTSLTIQCQVDSQVTMMFWYRQQPGQSLTLIATANQGSEATYESGFVIDKFPISRPNLTFSTLTVSNMSPEDSSIYLCSVGEGRGTEAFFGQGTRLTVV.

The chain uses TRBV4-2 and TRBJ1-2; 10 bases agree with TRBD1. The germline gives CDR1 LGHNA, CDR2 YNFKEQ. CDR3 length: 17 residues. The ends lost 4 bases at V and 1 base at J; junction bases unmatched: 9. CDR3 sequence: CASSLPLGDRGNYGYTF. DNA of the CDR3: TGTGCCAGCAGCCTCCCCTTGGGGGACAGGGGTAACTATGGCTACACCTTC.

In this sample, this clonotype turned up many times. J is TRBJ2-1 and V is TRBV5-1, with 8 bases identical to TRBD1. With V trimmed by 4 bases and J by 6 bases, 15 bases remained unmatched. Germline V lookup: CDR1 SGHRS, CDR2 YFSETQ. This CDR3 has 17 amino acids. CDR3 nucleotides: TGCGCCAGCAGCCGTATGGAGGACAGGGTTGGAGGCAATGAGCAGTTCTTC. Its translation: CASSRMEDRVGGNEQFF.

The table lists this clonotype with many counts. The chain employs TRBV7-3 and TRBJ1-1; D may be TRBD1 (6 bases). Germline CDR1 and CDR2: SGHTA and FQGTGA. With 3 bases removed from V and 0 bases from J, the gap between germline ends came to 11 bases. The CDR3 covers 15 residues. The CDR3 loop is CASSFGQPVNTEAFF. Here the CDR3 DNA reads TGTGCCAGCAGCTTCGGACAGCCAGTGAACACTGAAGCTTTCTTT.

The CDR3 protein is CASRTGLTTNTEAFF. CDR3 bases: TGTGCCAGCAGGACGGGACTAACGACGAACACTGAAGCTTTCTTT. This rearrangement joins TRBV12-3 or TRBV12-4 to TRBJ1-1, with D tentatively TRBD1 (5 bases). The CDR3 contains 15 residues. The V end was cut by 6 bases, the J end by 1 base, with 15 bases between.

This clonotype has at least ten counts. In DNA, the CDR3 is TGCAGCGTAGGGCCCCTCGGAGCTTTCTTT. Amino acids: CSVGPLGAFF. This chain joins TRBV29-1 and TRBJ1-1; unclear D gene. CDR3 length: 10 residues. Germline-derived CDR1 and CDR2 are SQVTM and ANQGSEA. Deletions cut 6 bases from V and 10 bases from J, with 12 bases between.

This clonotype came up many times. DNA of the CDR3: TGTGCCAGCAGCCAAGATTACGGGGGGAACACTGAAGCTTTCTTT. Its protein product is CASSQDYGGNTEAFF. This rearrangement joins TRBV3-1 to TRBJ1-1; perhaps TRBD1 as D (5 bases). V lost 0 bases, J lost 1 base, and 9 bases lay in between. Looked up from germline, CDR1 is LGHDT and CDR2 is YNNKEL (reference sequence). The CDR3 contains 15 residues.

This clonotype has a count of ten or more. The chain employs TRBV29-1 and TRBJ1-3, with D possibly being TRBD1 (5 bases). The germline gives CDR1 SQVTM, CDR2 ANQGSEA. The V gene lost 7 bases and the J gene lost 3 bases, with 10 bases spanning the gap. The CDR3 covers 12 residues. CDR3 in DNA: TGCAGCGCTTTGACAGATGGAAACACCATATATTTT. Translated, it gives CSALTDGNTIYF.

The rearrangement links TRBV10-3 to TRBJ2-5; D gene ambiguous. The CDR3 loop spans 14 amino acids. Trimming removed 0 bases at V and 2 bases at J, with 7 bases between. Germline-derived CDR1 and CDR2 are ENHRY and SYGVKD. The CDR3 is CAISESNYQETQYF. CDR3 in DNA: TGTGCCATCAGTGAGTCGAACTATCAAGAGACCCAGTACTTC.

The sample holds many counts of this clonotype. The V gene is TRBV5-5, the J gene TRBJ1-1, with a tentative D call TRBD1 (5 bases). Trimming pared 4 bases from V and 0 bases from J, leaving 16 bases between. The CDR3 length is 16 residues. Germline CDR1 and CDR2: SGHKS and YYEKEE (reference sequence). CDR3 sequence (DNA): TGTGCCAGCAGCCAAAGGGGCCCATTCGTGAACACTGAAGCTTTCTTT. It codes for CASSQRGPFVNTEAFF.

This clonotype turned up a few times. V and J are TRBV3-1 and TRBJ1-1; maybe TRBD1 (6 bases). CDR1 is LGHDT and CDR2 is YNNKEL in the germline V gene (reference sequence). V was shortened by 1 base and J by 5 bases, with 8 bases between the two germline ends. The CDR3 consists of 13 residues. CDR3 sequence reads: CASSQGGLTEAFF. The CDR3 DNA reads TGTGCCAGCAGCCAAGGGGGGCTTACTGAAGCTTTCTTT.

Many counts were recorded for this clonotype. V usage is TRBV12-3 or TRBV12-4 and J usage is TRBJ1-5; D is possibly TRBD1 (6 bases). The CDR3 covers 16 residues. The V end was cut by 5 bases, the J end by 5 bases, with 19 bases between. CDR3 sequence reads: CASSLSTEGGYQPQHF. CDR3 DNA: TGTGCCAGCAGTCTTTCCACGGAGGGGGGTTATCAGCCCCAGCATTTT.

Ten or more counts support this clonotype. The rearrangement joins TRBV11-2 to TRBJ1-2, with D perhaps matching TRBD1 (5 bases). Trimming stripped 5 bases from V and 2 bases from J, with 9 bases between. Germline CDR1 and CDR2: SGHAT and FQNNGV. The CDR3 is 13 amino acids. The CDR3 spells CASSRQGNYGYTF. The DNA for the CDR3 is TGTGCCAGCAGCCGTCAGGGCAACTATGGCTACACCTTC.

At least ten counts were recorded for this clonotype. The gene calls are TRBV2 and TRBJ1-1; a weak D match, TRBD1 (5 bases). Per germline, CDR1 SNHLY and CDR2 FYNNEI. V gave up 4 bases and J gave up 4 bases, with 10 bases separating them. The CDR3 length is 13 residues. Here the CDR3 DNA reads TGTGCCAGCAGTGTATCAGGGTCCACTGAAGCTTTCTTT. This sequence encodes CASSVSGSTEAFF.

This clonotype occurred many times. The chain couples TRBV19 to TRBJ2-1; TRBD2 aligns across 8 bases. The V and J ends lost 4 bases and 3 bases, in that order; junction bases with no gene match: 17. The germline CDR1 and CDR2 sequences are LNHDA and SQIVND (reference sequence). This CDR3 has 19 amino acids. CDR3 protein: CASSKGSSGSLRYYNEQFF. In nucleotides, the CDR3 is TGTGCCAGTAGTAAGGGTTCTAGCGGGTCCCTCCGATACTACAATGAGCAGTTCTTC.

In its sample, this clonotype was seen many times. The V call is TRBV9, the J call TRBJ2-3, with 7 bases matching TRBD1. CDR1 is SGDLS, CDR2 YYNGEE, per germline. This CDR3 comprises 16 residues. J was trimmed by 1 base and V by 4 bases; bases with no gene match: 9. The CDR3 protein is CASSIGRTGGTDTQYF. CDR3 nucleotides: TGTGCCAGCAGCATCGGCAGGACAGGTGGCACAGATACGCAGTATTTT.

This clonotype was counted at least ten times. The chain uses TRBV29-1 and TRBJ2-3, with D tentatively TRBD1 (6 bases). The CDR3 extends over 13 amino acids. The germline CDR1 and CDR2 sequences are SQVTM and ANQGSEA. V was cut by 1 base and J by 6 bases, with 11 bases left in between. CDR3 sequence: CSVEGPRGDTQYF. CDR3 in DNA: TGCAGCGTTGAAGGCCCAAGGGGGGATACGCAGTATTTT.